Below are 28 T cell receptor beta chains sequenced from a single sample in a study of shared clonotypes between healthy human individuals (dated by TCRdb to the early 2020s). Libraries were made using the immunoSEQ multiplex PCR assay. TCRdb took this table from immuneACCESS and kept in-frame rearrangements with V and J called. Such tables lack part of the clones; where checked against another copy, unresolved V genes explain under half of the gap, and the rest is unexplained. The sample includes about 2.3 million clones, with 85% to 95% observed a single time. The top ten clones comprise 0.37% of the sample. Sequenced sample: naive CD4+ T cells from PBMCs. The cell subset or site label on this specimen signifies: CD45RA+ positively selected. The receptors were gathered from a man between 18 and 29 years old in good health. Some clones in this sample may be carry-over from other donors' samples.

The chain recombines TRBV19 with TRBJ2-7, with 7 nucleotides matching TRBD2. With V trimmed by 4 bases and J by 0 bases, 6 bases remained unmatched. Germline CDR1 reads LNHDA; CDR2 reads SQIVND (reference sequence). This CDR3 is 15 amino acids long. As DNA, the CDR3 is TGTGCCAGTAGTACTAGGACTAGTGCCTCCTACGAGCAGTACTTC. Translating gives CASSTRTSASYEQYF.

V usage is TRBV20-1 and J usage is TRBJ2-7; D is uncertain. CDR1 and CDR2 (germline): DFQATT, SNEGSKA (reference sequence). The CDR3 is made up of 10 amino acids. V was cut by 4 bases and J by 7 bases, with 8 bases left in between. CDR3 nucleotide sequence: TGCAGTGCTATTTTGGGAGAGCAGTACTTC. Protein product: CSAILGEQYF.

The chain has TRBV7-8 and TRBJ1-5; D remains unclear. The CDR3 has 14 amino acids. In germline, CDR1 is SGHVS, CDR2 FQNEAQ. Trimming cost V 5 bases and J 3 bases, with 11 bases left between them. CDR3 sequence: CASSPGLTNQPQHF. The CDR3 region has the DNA TGTGCCAGCAGCCCCGGGTTGACCAATCAGCCCCAGCATTTT.

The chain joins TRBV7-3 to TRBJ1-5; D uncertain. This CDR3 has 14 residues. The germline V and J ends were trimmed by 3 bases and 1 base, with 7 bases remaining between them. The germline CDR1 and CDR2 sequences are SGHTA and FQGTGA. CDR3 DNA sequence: TGTGCCAGCAGCTTGGACTCGAGCAATCAGCCCCAGCATTTT. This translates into CASSLDSSNQPQHF. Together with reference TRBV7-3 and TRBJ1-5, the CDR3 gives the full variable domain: GAGVSQTPSNKVTEKGKYVELRCDPISGHTALYWYRQSLGQGPEFLIYFQGTGAADDSGLPNDRFFAVRPEGSVSTLKIQRTERGDSAVYLCASSLDSSNQPQHFGDGTRLSIL.

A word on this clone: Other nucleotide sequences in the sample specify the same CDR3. The DNA of the CDR3 is TGTGCCAGCAATACCGGATACACAGATACGCAGTATTTT. Its translation: CASNTGYTDTQYF. The chain has TRBV28 and TRBJ2-3; D gene uncertain. Trimming pared 7 bases from V and 2 bases from J, leaving 10 bases between. The CDR3 has 13 amino acids. Germline assignment: CDR1 MDHEN and CDR2 SYDVKM.

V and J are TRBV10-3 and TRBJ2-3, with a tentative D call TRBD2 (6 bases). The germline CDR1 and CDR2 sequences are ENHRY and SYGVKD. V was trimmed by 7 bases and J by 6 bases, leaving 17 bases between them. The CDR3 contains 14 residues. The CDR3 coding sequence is TGTGCCATCACTAGGGCGGGGCCAGGCGATACGCAGTATTTT. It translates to CAITRAGPGDTQYF.

In DNA form, the CDR3 reads TGTGCCATCAGAACGGACAGCCTGAACACTGAAGCTTTCTTT. Its protein is CAIRTDSLNTEAFF. The V call is TRBV10-3, the J call TRBJ1-1; D might be TRBD1 (6 bases). Deletions cut 6 bases from V and 0 bases from J, with 11 bases between. CDR1 is ENHRY and CDR2 is SYGVKD in the germline V gene. The length of the CDR3 is 14 residues.

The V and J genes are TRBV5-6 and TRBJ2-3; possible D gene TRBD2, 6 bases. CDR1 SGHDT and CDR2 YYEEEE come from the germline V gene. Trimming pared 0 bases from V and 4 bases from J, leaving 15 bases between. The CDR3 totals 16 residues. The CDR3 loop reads CASSLAGVGWADTQYF. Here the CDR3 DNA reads TGTGCCAGCAGCTTGGCGGGGGTGGGCTGGGCAGATACGCAGTATTTT.

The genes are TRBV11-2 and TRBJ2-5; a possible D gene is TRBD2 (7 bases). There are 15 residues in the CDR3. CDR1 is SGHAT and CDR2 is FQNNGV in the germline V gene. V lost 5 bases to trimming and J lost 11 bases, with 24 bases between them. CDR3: CASSVLGGASWEQYF. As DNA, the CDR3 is TGTGCCAGCAGCGTACTAGGGGGGGCATCTTGGGAGCAGTACTTC.

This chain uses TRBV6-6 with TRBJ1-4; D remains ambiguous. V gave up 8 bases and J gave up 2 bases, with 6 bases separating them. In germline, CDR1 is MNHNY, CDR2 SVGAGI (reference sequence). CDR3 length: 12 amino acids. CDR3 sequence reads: CASGYTNEKLFF. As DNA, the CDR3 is TGTGCCAGCGGATACACTAATGAAAAACTGTTTTTT.

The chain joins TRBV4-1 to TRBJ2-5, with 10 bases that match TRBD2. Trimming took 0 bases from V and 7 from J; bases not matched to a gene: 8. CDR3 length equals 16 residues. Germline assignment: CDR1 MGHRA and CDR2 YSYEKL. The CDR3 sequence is CASSQEVALAGATQYF. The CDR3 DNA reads TGCGCCAGCAGCCAAGAGGTAGCGCTAGCGGGAGCGACCCAGTACTTC.

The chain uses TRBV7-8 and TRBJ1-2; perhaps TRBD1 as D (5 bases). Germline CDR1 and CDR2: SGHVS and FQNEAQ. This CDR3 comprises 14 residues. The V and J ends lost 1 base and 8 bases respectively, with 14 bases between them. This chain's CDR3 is CASSLEGRERGYTF. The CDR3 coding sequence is TGTGCCAGCAGCTTAGAAGGCAGGGAGCGGGGCTACACCTTC.

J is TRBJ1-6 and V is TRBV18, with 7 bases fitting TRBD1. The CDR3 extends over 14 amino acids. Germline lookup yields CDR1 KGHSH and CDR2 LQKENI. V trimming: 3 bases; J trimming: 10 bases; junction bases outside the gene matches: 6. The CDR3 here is CASSPGQVDSPLHF. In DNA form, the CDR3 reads TGTGCCAGCTCACCTGGACAGGTTGACTCACCCCTCCACTTT.

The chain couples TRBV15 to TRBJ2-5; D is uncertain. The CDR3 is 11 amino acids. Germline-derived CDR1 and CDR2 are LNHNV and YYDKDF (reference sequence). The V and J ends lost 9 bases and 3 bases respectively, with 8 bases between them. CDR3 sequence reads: CATSVEETQYF. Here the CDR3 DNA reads TGTGCCACTTCGGTCGAAGAGACCCAGTACTTC.

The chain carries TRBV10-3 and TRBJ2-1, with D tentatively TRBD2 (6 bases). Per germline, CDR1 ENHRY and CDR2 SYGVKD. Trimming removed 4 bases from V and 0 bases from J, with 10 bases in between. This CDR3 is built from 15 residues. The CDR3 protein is CAISVGLSSYNEQFF. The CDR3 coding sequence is TGTGCCATCAGTGTTGGACTAAGCTCCTACAATGAGCAGTTCTTC.

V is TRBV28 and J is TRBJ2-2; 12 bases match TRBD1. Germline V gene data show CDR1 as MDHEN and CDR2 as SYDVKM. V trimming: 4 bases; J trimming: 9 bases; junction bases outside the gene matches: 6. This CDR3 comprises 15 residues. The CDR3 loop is CASSSPGQGAWELFF. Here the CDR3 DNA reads TGTGCCAGCAGTTCTCCGGGACAGGGGGCCTGGGAGCTGTTTTTT.

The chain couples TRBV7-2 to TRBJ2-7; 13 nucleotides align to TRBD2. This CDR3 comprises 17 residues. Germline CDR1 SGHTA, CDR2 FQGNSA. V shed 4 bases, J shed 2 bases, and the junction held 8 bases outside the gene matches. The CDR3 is CASSWGLAGFTTYEQYF. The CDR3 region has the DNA TGTGCCAGCAGCTGGGGACTAGCGGGATTTACGACCTACGAGCAGTACTTC.

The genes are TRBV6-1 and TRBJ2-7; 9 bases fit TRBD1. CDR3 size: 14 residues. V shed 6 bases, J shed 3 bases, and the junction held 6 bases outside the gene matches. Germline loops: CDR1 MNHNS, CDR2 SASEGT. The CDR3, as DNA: TGTGCCAGCAGGAAGGGACAGGGAGACTACGAGCAGTACTTC. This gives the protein CASRKGQGDYEQYF.

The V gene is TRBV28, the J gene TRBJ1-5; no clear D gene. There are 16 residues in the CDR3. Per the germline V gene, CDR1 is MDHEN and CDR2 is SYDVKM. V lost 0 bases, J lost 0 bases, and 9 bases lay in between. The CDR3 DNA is TGTGCCAGCAGTTTATGGCAGAGATATAGCAATCAGCCCCAGCATTTT. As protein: CASSLWQRYSNQPQHF.

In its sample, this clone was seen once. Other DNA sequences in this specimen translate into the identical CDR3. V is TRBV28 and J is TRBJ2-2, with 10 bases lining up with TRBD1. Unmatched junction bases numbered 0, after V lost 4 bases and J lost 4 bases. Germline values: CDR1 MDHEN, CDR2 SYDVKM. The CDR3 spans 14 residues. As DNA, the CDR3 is TGTGCCAGCAGTTGGGACAGGGGCACCGGGGAGCTGTTTTTT. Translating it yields CASSWDRGTGELFF.

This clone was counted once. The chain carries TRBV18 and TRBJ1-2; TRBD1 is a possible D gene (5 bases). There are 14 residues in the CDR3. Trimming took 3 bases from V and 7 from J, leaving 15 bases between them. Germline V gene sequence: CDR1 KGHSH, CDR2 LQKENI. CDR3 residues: CASSPRQGSAGYTF. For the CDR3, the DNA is TGTGCCAGCTCACCTCGTCAGGGATCGGCTGGCTACACCTTC.

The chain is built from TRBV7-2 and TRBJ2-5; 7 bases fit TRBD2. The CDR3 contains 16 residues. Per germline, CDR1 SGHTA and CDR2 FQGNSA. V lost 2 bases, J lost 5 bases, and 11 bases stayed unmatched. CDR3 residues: CASSLSLWEGPETQYF. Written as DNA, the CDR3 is TGTGCCAGCAGCTTAAGCCTGTGGGAGGGCCCGGAGACCCAGTACTTC.

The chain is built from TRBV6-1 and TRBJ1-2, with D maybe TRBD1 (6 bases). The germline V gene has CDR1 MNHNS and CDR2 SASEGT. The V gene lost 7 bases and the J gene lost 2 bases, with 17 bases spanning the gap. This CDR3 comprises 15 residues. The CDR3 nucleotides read TGTGCCAGCACTCCAGGGGTAGGGGGAAACTATGGCTACACCTTC. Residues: CASTPGVGGNYGYTF.

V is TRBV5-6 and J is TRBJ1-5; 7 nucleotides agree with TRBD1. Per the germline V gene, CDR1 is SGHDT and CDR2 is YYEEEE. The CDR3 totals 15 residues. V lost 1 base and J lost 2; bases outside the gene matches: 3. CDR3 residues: CASSLFGQGNQPQHF. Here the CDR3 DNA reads TGTGCCAGCAGCTTGTTCGGACAGGGCAATCAGCCCCAGCATTTT.

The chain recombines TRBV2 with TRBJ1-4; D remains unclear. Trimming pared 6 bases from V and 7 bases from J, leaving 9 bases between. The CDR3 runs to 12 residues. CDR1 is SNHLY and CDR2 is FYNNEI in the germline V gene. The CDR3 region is CASRVLAEKLFF. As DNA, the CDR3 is TGTGCCAGCAGGGTACTGGCTGAAAAACTGTTTTTT.

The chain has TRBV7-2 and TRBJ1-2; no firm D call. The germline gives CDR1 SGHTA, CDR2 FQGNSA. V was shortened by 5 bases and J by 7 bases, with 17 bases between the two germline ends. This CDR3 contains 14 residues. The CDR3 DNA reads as TGTGCCAGCAGCAAGGACGGATCCTCGGGTGGCTACACCTTC. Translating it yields CASSKDGSSGGYTF.

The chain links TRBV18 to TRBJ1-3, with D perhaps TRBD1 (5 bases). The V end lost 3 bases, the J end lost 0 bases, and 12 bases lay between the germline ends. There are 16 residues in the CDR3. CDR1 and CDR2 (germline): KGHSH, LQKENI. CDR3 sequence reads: CASSPLGRGSGNTIYF. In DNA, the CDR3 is TGTGCCAGCTCACCCTTGGGGAGGGGCTCTGGAAACACCATATATTTT.

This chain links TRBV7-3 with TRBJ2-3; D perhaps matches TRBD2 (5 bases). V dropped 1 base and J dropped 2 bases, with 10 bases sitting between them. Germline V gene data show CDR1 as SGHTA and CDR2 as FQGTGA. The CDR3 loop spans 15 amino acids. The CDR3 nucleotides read TGTGCCAGCAGCTTAAGGTCGGGATCCACAGATACGCAGTATTTT. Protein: CASSLRSGSTDTQYF.